This T cell receptor beta chain was sequenced for a study of cytomegalovirus exposure and HLA in healthy donors. Use of 60 Vbeta and 13 Jbeta primers characterized the PCR. Profiling relied on immunoSEQ multiplex PCR, and the TCRdb table lists in-frame clones only, not all of them. The table lists about 120,000 clones, about three quarters of them singletons. The V gene's germline CDR1 is MNHNS and CDR2 SASEGT. J lost 3 bases, V lost 6 bases, and 9 bases had no gene match. This CDR3 comprises 15 residues. V gene TRBV6-1 combines with J gene TRBJ2-7; 9 bases are shared with TRBD1. This TCR was sampled from a woman aged 25-40 years in good health and CMV-seropositive. Material: PBMCs. CDR3 loop: CASRFGTGKSYEQYF. The CDR3 DNA reads as TGTGCCAGCAGGTTCGGGACAGGGAAAAGCTACGAGCAGTACTTC.